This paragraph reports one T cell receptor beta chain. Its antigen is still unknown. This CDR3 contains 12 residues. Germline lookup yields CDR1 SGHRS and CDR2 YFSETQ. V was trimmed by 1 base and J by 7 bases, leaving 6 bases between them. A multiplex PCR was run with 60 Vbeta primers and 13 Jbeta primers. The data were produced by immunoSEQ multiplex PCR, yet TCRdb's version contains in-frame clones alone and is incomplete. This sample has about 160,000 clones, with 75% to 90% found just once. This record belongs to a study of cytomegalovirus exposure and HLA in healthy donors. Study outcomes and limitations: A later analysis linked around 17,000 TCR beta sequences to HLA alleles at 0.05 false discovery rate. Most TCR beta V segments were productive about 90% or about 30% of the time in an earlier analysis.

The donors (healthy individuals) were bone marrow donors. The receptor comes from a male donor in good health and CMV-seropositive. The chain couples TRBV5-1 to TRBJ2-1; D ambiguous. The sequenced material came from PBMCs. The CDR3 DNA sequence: TGCGCCAGCAGCTTGACAAAAAATGAGCAGTTCTTC. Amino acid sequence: CASSLTKNEQFF. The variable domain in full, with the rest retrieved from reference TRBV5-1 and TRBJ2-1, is KAGVTQTPRYLIKTRGQQVTLSCSPISGHRSVSWYQQTPGQGLQFLFEYFSETQRNKGNFPGRFSGRQFSNSRSEMNVSTLELGDSALYLCASSLTKNEQFFGPGTRLTVL.